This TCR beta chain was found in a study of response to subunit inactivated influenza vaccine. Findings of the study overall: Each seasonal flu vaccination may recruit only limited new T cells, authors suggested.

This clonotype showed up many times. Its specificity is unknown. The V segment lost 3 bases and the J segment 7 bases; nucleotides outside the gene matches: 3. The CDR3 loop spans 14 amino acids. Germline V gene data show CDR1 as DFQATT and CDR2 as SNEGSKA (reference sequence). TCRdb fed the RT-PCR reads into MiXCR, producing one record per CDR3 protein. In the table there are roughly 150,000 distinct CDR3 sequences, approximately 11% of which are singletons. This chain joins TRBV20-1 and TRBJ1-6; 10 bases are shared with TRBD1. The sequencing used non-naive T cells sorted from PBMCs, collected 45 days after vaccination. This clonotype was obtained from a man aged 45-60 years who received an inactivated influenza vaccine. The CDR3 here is CSARTGGENSPLHF. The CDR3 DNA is TGCAGTGCTAGGACAGGGGGCGAAAATTCACCCCTCCACTTT.